The T cell receptor (beta chain) under discussion was sequenced for a study of radiotherapy plus CTLA-4 blockade in lung cancer. Study summary: Among all patients, roughly 17% showed objective responses, while roughly 31% had disease control. Findings and limits, study-wide: According to reports, early shifts in blood T cell clones, alongside interferon-beta, forecast response most accurately.

TCRdb's table, derived via immunoSEQ multiplex PCR, lists solely in-frame clones and lacks some. The table shows about 87,000 clones, with 85% to 90% occurring only once. With regard to this clone: Its antigen is not known.

CDR3 size: 13 residues. V gave up 8 bases and J gave up 2 bases, with 9 bases separating them. CDR1 MNHEY and CDR2 SVGAGI come from the germline V gene. This clonotype was obtained from a human donor with non-small cell lung cancer that progressed on radiotherapy plus ipilimumab. Sequenced material: peripheral blood, taken from a patient treated with radiotherapy plus ipilimumab. The chain is built from TRBV6-5 and TRBJ2-2; possible D gene TRBD2, 5 bases. The CDR3 protein is CASSRGNTGELFF. For the CDR3, the DNA is TGTGCCAGCTCTCGGGGAAACACCGGGGAGCTGTTTTTT.